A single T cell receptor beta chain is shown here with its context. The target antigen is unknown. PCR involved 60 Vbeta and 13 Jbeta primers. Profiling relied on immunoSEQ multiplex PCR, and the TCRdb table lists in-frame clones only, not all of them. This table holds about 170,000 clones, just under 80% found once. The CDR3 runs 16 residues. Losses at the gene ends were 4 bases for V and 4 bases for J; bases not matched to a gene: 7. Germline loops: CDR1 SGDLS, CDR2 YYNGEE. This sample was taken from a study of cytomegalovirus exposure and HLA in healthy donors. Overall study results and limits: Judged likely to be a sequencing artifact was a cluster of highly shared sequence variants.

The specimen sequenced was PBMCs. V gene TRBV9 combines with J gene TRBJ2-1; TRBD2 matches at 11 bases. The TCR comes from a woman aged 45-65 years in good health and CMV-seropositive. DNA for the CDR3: TGTGCCAGCAGCCCCTTAGCGGGGGGGCTTTACAATGAGCAGTTCTTC. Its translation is CASSPLAGGLYNEQFF.